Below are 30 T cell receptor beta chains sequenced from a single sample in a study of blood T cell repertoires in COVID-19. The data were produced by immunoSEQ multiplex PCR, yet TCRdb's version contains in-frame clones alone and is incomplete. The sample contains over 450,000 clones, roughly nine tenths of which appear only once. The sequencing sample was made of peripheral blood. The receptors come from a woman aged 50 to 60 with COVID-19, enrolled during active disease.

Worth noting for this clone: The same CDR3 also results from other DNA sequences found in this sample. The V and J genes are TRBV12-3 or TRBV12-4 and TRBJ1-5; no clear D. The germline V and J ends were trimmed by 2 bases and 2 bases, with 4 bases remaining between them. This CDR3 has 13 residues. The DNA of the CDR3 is TGTGCCAGCAGTTTATCAGGCAATCAGCCCCAGCATTTT. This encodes CASSLSGNQPQHF.

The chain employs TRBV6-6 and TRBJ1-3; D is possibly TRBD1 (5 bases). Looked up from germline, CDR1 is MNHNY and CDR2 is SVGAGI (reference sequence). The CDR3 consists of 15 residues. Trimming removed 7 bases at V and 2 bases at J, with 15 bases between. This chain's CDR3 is CASTLLGGAGNTIYF. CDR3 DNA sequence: TGTGCCAGCACCTTACTGGGGGGAGCTGGAAACACCATATATTTT.

CDR3 sequence (DNA): TGTGCCACCCGGGTGGGACTCAAAGAAGCTTTCTTT. Protein: CATRVGLKEAFF. V usage is TRBV6-5 and J usage is TRBJ1-1; D is perhaps TRBD1 (5 bases). Germline CDR1 is MNHEY and CDR2 is SVGAGI. V gave up 10 bases and J gave up 8 bases, with 17 bases separating them. This CDR3 is built from 12 residues.

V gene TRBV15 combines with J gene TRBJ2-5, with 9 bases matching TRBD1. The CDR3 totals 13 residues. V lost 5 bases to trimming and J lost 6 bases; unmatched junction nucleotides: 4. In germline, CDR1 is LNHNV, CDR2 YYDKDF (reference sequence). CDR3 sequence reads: CATSGQGQQTQYF. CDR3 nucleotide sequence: TGTGCCACCAGCGGACAGGGGCAACAGACCCAGTACTTC. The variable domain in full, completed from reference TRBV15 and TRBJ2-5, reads DAMVIQNPRYQVTQFGKPVTLSCSQTLNHNVMYWYQQKSSQAPKLLFHYYDKDFNNEADTPDNFQSRRPNTSFCFLDIRSPGLGDTAMYLCATSGQGQQTQYFGPGTRLLVL.

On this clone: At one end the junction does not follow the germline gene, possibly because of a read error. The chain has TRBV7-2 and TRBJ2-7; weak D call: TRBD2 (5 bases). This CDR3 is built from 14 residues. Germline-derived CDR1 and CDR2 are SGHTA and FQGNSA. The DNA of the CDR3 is TGTGCCAGCAGCCCCCAGAGAGGGATTGGAATGACGAACTTC. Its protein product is CASSPQRGIGMTNF.

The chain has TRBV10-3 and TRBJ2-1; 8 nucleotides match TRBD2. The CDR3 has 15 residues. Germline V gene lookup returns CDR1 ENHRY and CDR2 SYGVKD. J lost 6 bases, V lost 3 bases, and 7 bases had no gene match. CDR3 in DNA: TGTGCCATCAGTGAAGGGGCGGGGGGAAGCAATGAGCAGTTCTTC. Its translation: CAISEGAGGSNEQFF.

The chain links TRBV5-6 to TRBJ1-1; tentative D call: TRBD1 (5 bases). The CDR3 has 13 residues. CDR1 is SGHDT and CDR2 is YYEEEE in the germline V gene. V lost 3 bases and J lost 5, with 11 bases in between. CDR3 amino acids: CASSSVGGTEAFF. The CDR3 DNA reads TGTGCCAGCAGCTCTGTGGGGGGGACTGAAGCTTTCTTT.

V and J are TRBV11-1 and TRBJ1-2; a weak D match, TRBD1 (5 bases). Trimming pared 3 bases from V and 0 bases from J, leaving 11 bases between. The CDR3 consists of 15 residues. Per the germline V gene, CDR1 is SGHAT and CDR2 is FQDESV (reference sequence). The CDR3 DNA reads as TGTGCCAGCAGCTTGGCAGGGCGATCTAACTATGGCTACACCTTC. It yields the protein CASSLAGRSNYGYTF.

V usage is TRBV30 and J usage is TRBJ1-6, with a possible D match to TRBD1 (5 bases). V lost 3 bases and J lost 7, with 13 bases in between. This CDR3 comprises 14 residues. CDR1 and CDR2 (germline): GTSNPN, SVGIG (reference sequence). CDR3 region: CAWSPGQRNSPLHF. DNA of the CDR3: TGTGCCTGGAGCCCCGGACAACGGAATTCACCCCTCCACTTT.

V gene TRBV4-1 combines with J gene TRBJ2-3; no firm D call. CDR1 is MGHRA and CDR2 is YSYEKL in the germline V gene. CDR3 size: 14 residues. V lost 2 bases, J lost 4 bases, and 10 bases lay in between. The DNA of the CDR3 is TGCGCCAGCAGCCAACTTAGTTCTGCAGATACGCAGTATTTT. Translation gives CASSQLSSADTQYF.

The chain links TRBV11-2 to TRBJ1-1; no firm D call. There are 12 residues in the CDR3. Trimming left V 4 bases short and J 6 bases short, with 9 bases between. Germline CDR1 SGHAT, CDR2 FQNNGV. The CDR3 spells CASSSNRAEAFF. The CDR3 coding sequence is TGTGCCAGCAGCTCAAACCGGGCTGAAGCTTTCTTT.

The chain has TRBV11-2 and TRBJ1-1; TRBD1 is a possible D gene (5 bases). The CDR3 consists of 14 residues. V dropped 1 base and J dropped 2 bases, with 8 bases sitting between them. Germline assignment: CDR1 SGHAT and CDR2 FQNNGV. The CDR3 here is CASSLAGQNTEAFF. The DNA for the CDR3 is TGTGCCAGCAGCTTAGCTGGACAAAACACTGAAGCTTTCTTT.

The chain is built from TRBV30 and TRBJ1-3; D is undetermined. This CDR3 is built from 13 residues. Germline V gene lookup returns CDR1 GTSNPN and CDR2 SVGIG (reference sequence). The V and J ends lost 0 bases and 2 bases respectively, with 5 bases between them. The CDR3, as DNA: TGTGCCTGGAGTGTCACAGCTGGAAACACCATATATTTT. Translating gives CAWSVTAGNTIYF.

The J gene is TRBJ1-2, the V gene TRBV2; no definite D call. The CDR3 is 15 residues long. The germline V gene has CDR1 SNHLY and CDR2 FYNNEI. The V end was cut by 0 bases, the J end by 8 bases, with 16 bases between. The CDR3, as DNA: TGTGCCAGCAGTGAAGCGCCTAGTACCCCCAAAGGCTACACCTTC. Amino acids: CASSEAPSTPKGYTF.

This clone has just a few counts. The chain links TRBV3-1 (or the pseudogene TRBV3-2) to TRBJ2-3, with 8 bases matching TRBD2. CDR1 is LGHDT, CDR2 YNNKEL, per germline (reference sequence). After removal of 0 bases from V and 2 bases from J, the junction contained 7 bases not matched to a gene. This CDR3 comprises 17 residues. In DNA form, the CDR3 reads TGTGCCAGCAGCCAAGACCTGCGGGGGGACAACACAGATACGCAGTATTTT. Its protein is CASSQDLRGDNTDTQYF.

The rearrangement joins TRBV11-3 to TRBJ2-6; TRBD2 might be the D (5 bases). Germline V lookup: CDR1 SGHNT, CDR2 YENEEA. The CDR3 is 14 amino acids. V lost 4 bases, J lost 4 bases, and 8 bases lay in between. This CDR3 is CASSSSGGANVLTF. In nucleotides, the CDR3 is TGTGCCAGCAGCTCCTCGGGAGGGGCCAACGTCCTGACTTTC.

DNA of the CDR3: TGTGCCAGCAGTTCACCGGGACAGGGCTTAAACATTCAGTACTTC. It translates to CASSSPGQGLNIQYF. The chain recombines TRBV28 with TRBJ2-4; TRBD1 aligns across 9 bases. The CDR3 contains 15 residues. The V gene end was trimmed by 4 bases and the J gene end by 6 bases; junction bases not matched to a gene: 7. Germline lookup yields CDR1 MDHEN and CDR2 SYDVKM.

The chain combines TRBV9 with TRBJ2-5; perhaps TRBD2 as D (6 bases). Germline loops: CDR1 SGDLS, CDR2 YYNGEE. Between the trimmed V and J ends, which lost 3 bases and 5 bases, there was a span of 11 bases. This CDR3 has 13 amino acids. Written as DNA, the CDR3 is TGTGCCAGCAGCGCCTGGGACTCGGAGACCCAGTACTTC. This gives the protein CASSAWDSETQYF.

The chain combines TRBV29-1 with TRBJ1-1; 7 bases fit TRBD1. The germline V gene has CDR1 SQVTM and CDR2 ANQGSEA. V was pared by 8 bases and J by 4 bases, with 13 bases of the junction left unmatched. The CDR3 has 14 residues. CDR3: CSTGMTGLSTEAFF. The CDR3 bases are TGCAGCACTGGGATGACAGGGTTGAGCACTGAAGCTTTCTTT.

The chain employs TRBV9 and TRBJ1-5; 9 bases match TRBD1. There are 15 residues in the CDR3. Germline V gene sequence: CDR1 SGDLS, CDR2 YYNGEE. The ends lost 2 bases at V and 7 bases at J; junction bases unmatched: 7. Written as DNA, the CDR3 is TGTGCCAGCAGCGTCACAGGGGGCGCGGGGCAGCCCCAGCATTTT. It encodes CASSVTGGAGQPQHF.

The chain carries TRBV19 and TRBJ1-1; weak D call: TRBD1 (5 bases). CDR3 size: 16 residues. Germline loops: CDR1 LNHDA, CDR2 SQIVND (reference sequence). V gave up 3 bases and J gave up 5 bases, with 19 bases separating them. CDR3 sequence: CASSITGGPSKTEAFF. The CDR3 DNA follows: TGTGCCAGTAGTATCACAGGCGGCCCATCTAAAACTGAAGCTTTCTTT.

The CDR3 sequence is CASSLGGILNSPLHF. DNA of the CDR3: TGTGCCAGCAGCTTGGGAGGGATCCTGAATTCACCCCTCCACTTT. The genes are TRBV5-6 and TRBJ1-6, with no clear D. This CDR3 has 15 residues. Germline V gene lookup returns CDR1 SGHDT and CDR2 YYEEEE. V lost 0 bases, J lost 7 bases, and 11 bases lay in between.

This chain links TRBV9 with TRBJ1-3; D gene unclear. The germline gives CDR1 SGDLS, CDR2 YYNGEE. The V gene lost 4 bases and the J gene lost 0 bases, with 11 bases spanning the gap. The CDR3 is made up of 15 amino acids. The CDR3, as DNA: TGTGCCAGCAGCTACTATTTCGGCTCTGGAAACACCATATATTTT. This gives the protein CASSYYFGSGNTIYF.

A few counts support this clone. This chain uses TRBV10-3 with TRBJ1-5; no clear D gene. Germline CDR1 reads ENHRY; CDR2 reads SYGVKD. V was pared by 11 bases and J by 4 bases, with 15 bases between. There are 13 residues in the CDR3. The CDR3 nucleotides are TGTGCCGTAAGGGAGGGTGCGAATCAGCCCCAGCATTTT. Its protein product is CAVREGANQPQHF.

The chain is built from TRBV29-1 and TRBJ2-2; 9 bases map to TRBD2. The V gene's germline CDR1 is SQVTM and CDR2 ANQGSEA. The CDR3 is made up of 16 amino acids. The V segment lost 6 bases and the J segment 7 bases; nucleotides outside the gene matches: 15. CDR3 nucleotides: TGCAGCGTGTCGCAGGCAGCGGGGGGCCGGGGCGGGGAGCTGTTTTTT. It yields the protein CSVSQAAGGRGGELFF.

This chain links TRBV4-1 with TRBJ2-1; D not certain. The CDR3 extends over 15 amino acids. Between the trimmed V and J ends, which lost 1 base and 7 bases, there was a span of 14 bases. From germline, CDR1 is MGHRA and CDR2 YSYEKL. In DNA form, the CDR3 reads TGCGCCAGCAGCCAAGCCCCCCGTCTCGGGAATGAGCAGTTCTTC. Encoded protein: CASSQAPRLGNEQFF.

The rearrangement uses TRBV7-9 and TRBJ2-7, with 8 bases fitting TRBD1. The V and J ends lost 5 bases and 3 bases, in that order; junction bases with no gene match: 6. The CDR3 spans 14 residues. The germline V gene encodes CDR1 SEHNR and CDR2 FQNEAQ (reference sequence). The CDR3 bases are TGTGCCAGCAGCCCCGGGACAGGTATCTACGAGCAGTACTTC. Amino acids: CASSPGTGIYEQYF.

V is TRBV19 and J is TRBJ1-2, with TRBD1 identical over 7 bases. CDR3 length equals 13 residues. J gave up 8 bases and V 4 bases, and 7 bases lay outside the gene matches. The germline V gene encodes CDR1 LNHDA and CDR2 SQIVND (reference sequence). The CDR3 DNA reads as TGTGCCAGTAGTAATGCCCGGACAGGCGGCTACACCTTC. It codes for CASSNARTGGYTF. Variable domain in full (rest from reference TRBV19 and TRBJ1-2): DGGITQSPKYLFRKEGQNVTLSCEQNLNHDAMYWYRQDPGQGLRLIYYSQIVNDFQKGDIAEGYSVSREKKESFPLTVTSAQKNPTAFYLCASSNARTGGYTFGSGTRLTVV.

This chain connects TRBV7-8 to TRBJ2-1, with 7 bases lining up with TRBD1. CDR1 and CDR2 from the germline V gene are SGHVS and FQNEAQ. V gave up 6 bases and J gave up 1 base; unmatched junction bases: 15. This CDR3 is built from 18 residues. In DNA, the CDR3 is TGTGCCAGCAGGGGACAGAGAGGTTTCTCGAGGTCCTACAATGAGCAGTTCTTC. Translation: CASRGQRGFSRSYNEQFF. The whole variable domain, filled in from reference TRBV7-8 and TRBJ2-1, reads GAGVSQSPRYKVAKRGQDVALRCDPISGHVSLFWYQQALGQGPEFLTYFQNEAQLDKSGLPSDRFFAERPEGSVSTLKIQRTQQEDSAVYLCASRGQRGFSRSYNEQFFGPGTRLTVL.

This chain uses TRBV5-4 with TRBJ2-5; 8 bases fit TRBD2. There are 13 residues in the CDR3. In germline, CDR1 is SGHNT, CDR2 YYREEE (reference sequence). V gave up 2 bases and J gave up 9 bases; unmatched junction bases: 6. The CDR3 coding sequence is TGTGCCAGCAGCTTTACTAGCGGCCAAGCCCAGTACTTC. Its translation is CASSFTSGQAQYF.